The next 12 T cell receptor beta chains were all read from a single sample in a study of T cell responses to AZD1222 COVID-19 vaccine. Sequencing used immunoSEQ multiplex PCR; TCRdb keeps in-frame clones, though not all of them. The sample shows about 120,000 clones, roughly nine tenths of them seen only once. The sample was peripheral blood, taken on day 0 of AZD1222 vaccination. The source of these receptors is an adult in good health.

Regarding this clone: Germline is not matched at one junction end, which may reflect a read error. Other DNA sequences in this specimen translate into the identical CDR3. The genes are TRBV6-2 or TRBV6-3 and TRBJ2-7, with TRBD2 as a possible D gene (6 bases). CDR3 length: 14 amino acids. Germline CDR1 MNHEY, CDR2 SVGEGT. CDR3 protein: CASSYAVGGHEQYF. CDR3 nucleotides: TGTGCCAGCAGTTACGCCGTGGGAGGACACGAGCAGTACTTT.

The V gene is TRBV2, the J gene TRBJ2-1; TRBD1 matches at 7 bases. V lost 5 bases to trimming and J lost 1 base; unmatched junction nucleotides: 5. There are 15 residues in the CDR3. Germline V gene data show CDR1 as SNHLY and CDR2 as FYNNEI. The CDR3 coding sequence is TGTGCCAGCAGTAACCAGGGGGTTTCCTACAATGAGCAGTTCTTC. Amino acid sequence: CASSNQGVSYNEQFF.

The chain employs TRBV19 and TRBJ1-2, with TRBD1 matching over 8 bases. Germline V gene data show CDR1 as LNHDA and CDR2 as SQIVND (reference sequence). Trimming cost V 6 bases and J 7 bases; bases outside gene matches: 7. The CDR3 has 13 amino acids. The CDR3 here is CASRGTRGLGYTF. The CDR3 region has the DNA TGTGCCAGTAGGGGAACCAGGGGGCTTGGCTACACCTTC.

Regarding this clone: Germline is not matched at one junction end, which may reflect a read error. The chain recombines TRBV12-3 or TRBV12-4 with TRBJ2-7; possible D gene TRBD1, 5 bases. The CDR3 sequence is 12 residues long. CDR3 region: CASSPQGYGQYF. The CDR3 region has the DNA TGTGCCAGCAGCCCGCAGGGATACGGGCAGTACTTC.

The gene calls are TRBV9 and TRBJ1-4; D is uncertain. The V end lost 7 bases, the J end lost 7 bases, and 8 bases lay between the germline ends. This CDR3 contains 11 residues. Germline CDR1 reads SGDLS; CDR2 reads YYNGEE. DNA of the CDR3: TGTGCCAGCGAAGGGTTTGAAAAACTGTTTTTT. It codes for CASEGFEKLFF.

CDR3 in DNA: TGCAGCGTGACGGGGCTAGGGCGGGTAGAGACCCAGTACTTC. It codes for CSVTGLGRVETQYF. This chain joins TRBV29-1 and TRBJ2-5; D may match TRBD1 or TRBD2 (5 bases each). Trimming took off 6 bases at V and 4 bases at J, with 18 bases between the two ends. In germline, CDR1 is SQVTM, CDR2 ANQGSEA. The CDR3 loop spans 14 amino acids.

In its sample, this clone was seen once. The J gene is TRBJ1-5, the V gene TRBV6-2 or TRBV6-3; D is possibly TRBD1 (6 bases). CDR3 size: 16 residues. CDR1 is MNHEY, CDR2 SVGEGT, per germline. The V and J ends lost 2 bases and 6 bases respectively, with 17 bases between them. The CDR3 sequence: CASSYASGAIGQPQHF. Written as DNA, the CDR3 is TGTGCCAGCAGTTACGCCTCAGGGGCGATAGGTCAGCCCCAGCATTTT.

The chain is built from TRBV19 and TRBJ2-3, with D perhaps matching TRBD2 (7 bases). Germline CDR1 reads LNHDA; CDR2 reads SQIVND (reference sequence). Deletions cut 0 bases from V and 5 bases from J, with 12 bases between. The CDR3 has 15 amino acids. This CDR3 is CASSIDRGAGDTQYF. CDR3 bases: TGTGCCAGTAGTATAGATCGGGGGGCGGGAGATACGCAGTATTTT.

The V gene is TRBV27, the J gene TRBJ1-5; the D gene is possibly TRBD1 (6 bases). V lost 1 base, J lost 2 bases, and 12 bases lay in between. In germline, CDR1 is MNHEY, CDR2 SMNVEV (reference sequence). The CDR3 contains 16 residues. Written as DNA, the CDR3 is TGTGCCAGCAGTTTATGGGGGGCGCGGGGCAATCAGCCCCAGCATTTT. Translating gives CASSLWGARGNQPQHF.

This chain uses TRBV7-2 with TRBJ2-7; possible D gene TRBD2, 5 bases. The CDR3 length is 16 residues. V lost 4 bases and J lost 0, with 16 bases in between. Germline assignment: CDR1 SGHTA and CDR2 FQGNSA. For the CDR3, the DNA is TGTGCCAGCAGCTCCCCCCGGGAAACATTCTCCTACGAGCAGTACTTC. It specifies CASSSPRETFSYEQYF.

The rearrangement uses TRBV11-2 and TRBJ1-1; D gene unclear. V was cut by 0 bases and J by 6 bases, with 8 bases left in between. There are 13 residues in the CDR3. The germline CDR1 and CDR2 sequences are SGHAT and FQNNGV. The CDR3 here is CASSLDMGAEAFF. The DNA of the CDR3 is TGTGCCAGCAGCTTAGATATGGGCGCTGAAGCTTTCTTT.

The V call is TRBV4-1, the J call TRBJ1-2; D is uncertain. Trimming cost V 0 bases and J 0 bases, with 11 bases left between them. The CDR3 is 16 amino acids. Per the germline V gene, CDR1 is MGHRA and CDR2 is YSYEKL. The DNA for the CDR3 is TGCGCCAGCAGCCAAGATGGCAAGTCCTCTAACTATGGCTACACCTTC. Translating it yields CASSQDGKSSNYGYTF.